This TCR beta chain was found in a study of T cell responses to AZD1222 COVID-19 vaccine. V was cut by 7 bases and J by 5 bases, with 11 bases left in between. This CDR3 comprises 12 residues. Germline CDR1 is SNHLY and CDR2 is FYNNEI. TCRdb's table, derived via immunoSEQ multiplex PCR, lists solely in-frame clones and lacks some. Among roughly 97,000 clones listed, approximately 93% were seen once. The specimen comprised peripheral blood, sampled on day 0 of AZD1222 vaccination. The TCR comes from an adult in good health. This sequence joins TRBV2 and TRBJ2-5; D unresolved. The CDR3 nucleotides read TGTGCCAGCAAGACCTCGACGGAGACCCAGTACTTC. It translates to CASKTSTETQYF. The full variable domain, completed using reference TRBV2 and TRBJ2-5, is EPEVTQTPSHQVTQMGQEVILRCVPISNHLYFYWYRQILGQKVEFLVSFYNNEISEKSEIFDDQFSVERPDGSNFTLKIRSTKLEDSAMYFCASKTSTETQYFGPGTRLLVL.